What follows are 26 T cell receptor beta chains derived from one specimen sequenced in a study of blood T cell repertoires in COVID-19. TCRdb keeps only in-frame clones here, not all; method: immunoSEQ multiplex PCR. The sample shows about 320,000 clones, 70% to 90% of them seen only once. The material sequenced was peripheral blood. Receptor source: a human donor in a cohort sampled during active COVID-19.

V gene TRBV11-2 combines with J gene TRBJ1-3; TRBD1 might be the D (6 bases). The CDR3 has 16 amino acids. The V and J ends lost 6 bases and 4 bases respectively, with 19 bases between them. CDR1 is SGHAT, CDR2 FQNNGV, per germline. The CDR3 protein is CASRQGNYMEGNTIYF. DNA of the CDR3: TGTGCCAGCAGGCAGGGGAACTATATGGAGGGAAACACCATATATTTT.

The gene calls are TRBV12-5 and TRBJ1-2, with TRBD1 as a possible D gene (6 bases). This CDR3 spans 11 amino acids. V was shortened by 6 bases and J by 14 bases, with 16 bases between the two germline ends. The germline V gene encodes CDR1 LGHNT and CDR2 FRNRAP. DNA of the CDR3: TGTGCTAGTGGCGGACCCGGTAGGGGGACCTTC. It specifies CASGGPGRGTF.

The chain has TRBV5-1 and TRBJ2-1, with TRBD2 identical over 7 bases. Per germline, CDR1 SGHRS and CDR2 YFSETQ. V lost 6 bases to trimming and J lost 5 bases; unmatched junction nucleotides: 8. This CDR3 spans 14 amino acids. CDR3 region: CASKRLAENNEQFF. The CDR3 DNA sequence: TGCGCCAGCAAGCGGCTAGCGGAGAACAATGAGCAGTTCTTC.

The chain's CDR3 is CASDNRSGRGEQYF. DNA for the CDR3: TGTGCCAGTGATAACAGGAGTGGCCGGGGGGAGCAGTACTTC. The chain links TRBV19 to TRBJ2-7; possible D gene TRBD2, 6 bases. CDR1 is LNHDA and CDR2 is SQIVND in the germline V gene (reference sequence). The CDR3 has 14 residues. Trimming took 8 bases from V and 7 from J, leaving 21 bases between them.

V and J are TRBV7-9 and TRBJ2-5; the D gene is possibly TRBD2 (7 bases). The V end lost 3 bases, the J end lost 3 bases, and 14 bases lay between the germline ends. This CDR3 region has 15 residues. From germline, CDR1 is SEHNR and CDR2 FQNEAQ (reference sequence). CDR3 in amino acids: CASSFRGAREETQYF. The CDR3 DNA reads as TGTGCCAGCAGCTTCCGGGGGGCGAGGGAAGAGACCCAGTACTTC.

The rearrangement joins TRBV11-3 to TRBJ2-5, with a tentative D call TRBD2 (5 bases). The CDR3 runs 14 residues. Trimming cost V 5 bases and J 3 bases, with 13 bases left between them. Germline V gives CDR1 SGHNT, CDR2 YENEEA. This CDR3 reads CASSETGSKETQYF. CDR3 DNA sequence: TGTGCCAGCAGCGAAACGGGATCAAAAGAGACCCAGTACTTC.

The chain combines TRBV3-1 (or the pseudogene TRBV3-2) with TRBJ1-3; weak D call: TRBD1 (5 bases). V was pared by 1 base and J by 4 bases, with 8 bases between. CDR1 is LGHDT, CDR2 YNNKEL, per germline (reference sequence). The CDR3 runs 14 residues. CDR3 sequence: CASSQVEGGNTIYF. Here the CDR3 DNA reads TGTGCCAGCAGCCAAGTGGAGGGGGGAAACACCATATATTTT.

V usage is TRBV29-1 and J usage is TRBJ2-7; D remains unclear. CDR3 length: 13 amino acids. Germline-derived CDR1 and CDR2 are SQVTM and ANQGSEA. Trimming took off 6 bases at V and 3 bases at J, with 15 bases between the two ends. Written as DNA, the CDR3 is TGCAGCGTCCAAAACGACTCTTTCTACGAGCAGTACTTC. Encoded protein: CSVQNDSFYEQYF.

This sequence joins TRBV27 and TRBJ1-2; D may be TRBD1 (5 bases). Trimming pared 3 bases from V and 1 base from J, leaving 18 bases between. This CDR3 has 17 amino acids. Germline V gives CDR1 MNHEY, CDR2 SMNVEV (reference sequence). The CDR3 coding sequence is TGTGCCAGCAGTTTTCGCGGGATGGGGGGGAGTAACTATGGCTACACCTTC. Amino acid sequence: CASSFRGMGGSNYGYTF.

The CDR3 reads CASSHRDRNYEQYF. CDR3 sequence (DNA): TGTGCCAGCAGCCACCGGGACAGAAACTACGAGCAGTACTTC. The chain uses TRBV6-2 or TRBV6-3 and TRBJ2-7; TRBD1 matches 7 bases. Trimming cost V 6 bases and J 3 bases; bases outside gene matches: 8. Germline-derived CDR1 and CDR2 are MNHEY and SVGEGT. This CDR3 region has 14 residues.

This clone was seen a handful of times. The chain couples TRBV5-4 to TRBJ2-3; the match to TRBD2 covers 14 bases. Germline V gene lookup returns CDR1 SGHNT and CDR2 YYREEE (reference sequence). The CDR3 loop spans 14 amino acids. The trim removed 7 bases at V and 6 bases at J, leaving 4 bases unmatched. CDR3 amino acids: CASGRTSGGDTQYF. Here the CDR3 DNA reads TGTGCCAGCGGCCGGACTAGCGGGGGGGATACGCAGTATTTT.

The gene calls are TRBV11-2 and TRBJ2-7; 10 nucleotides agree with TRBD1. This CDR3 is 15 amino acids long. J lost 1 base, V lost 5 bases, and 5 bases had no gene match. The germline V gene has CDR1 SGHAT and CDR2 FQNNGV. Here the CDR3 reads CASSDRTGGSYEQYF. CDR3 nucleotides: TGTGCCAGCAGCGACAGGACAGGGGGTTCCTACGAGCAGTACTTC.

The chain couples TRBV27 to TRBJ1-5, with 8 positions matching TRBD1. The CDR3 is made up of 15 amino acids. Per the germline V gene, CDR1 is MNHEY and CDR2 is SMNVEV (reference sequence). J lost 3 bases, V lost 2 bases, and 3 bases had no gene match. DNA for the CDR3: TGTGCCAGCAGTTTAGGACAGGGCGACAATCAGCCCCAGCATTTT. Its protein is CASSLGQGDNQPQHF.

Only one count was recorded for this clone. The chain uses TRBV6-1 and TRBJ2-7; unclear D gene. Germline V gene lookup returns CDR1 MNHNS and CDR2 SASEGT. This CDR3 has 13 amino acids. The ends were cut back, 1 base at V and 2 bases at J, with 6 bases in the middle. CDR3 sequence: CASSEESAYEQYF. The CDR3 DNA follows: TGTGCCAGCAGTGAAGAATCGGCCTACGAGCAGTACTTC.

The chain is built from TRBV30 and TRBJ1-2, with a tentative D call TRBD1 (6 bases). V was shortened by 0 bases and J by 2 bases, with 13 bases between the two germline ends. Germline V gives CDR1 GTSNPN, CDR2 SVGIG (reference sequence). This CDR3 spans 15 amino acids. CDR3: CAWSVAGGQNYGYTF. The CDR3 coding sequence is TGTGCCTGGAGTGTAGCGGGGGGCCAGAACTATGGCTACACCTTC.

The chain is built from TRBV7-6 and TRBJ2-7, with 7 positions matching TRBD1. Germline trimming cut 6 bases from V and 8 bases from J; bases unmatched to any gene: 16. CDR1 is SGHVS and CDR2 is FNYEAQ in the germline V gene. The CDR3 is made up of 15 amino acids. CDR3 protein: CASSSRWTGGRKQYF. The DNA for the CDR3 is TGTGCCAGCAGTTCTCGATGGACAGGAGGAAGAAAGCAGTACTTC.

This sequence joins TRBV9 and TRBJ1-2; 12 nucleotides match TRBD1. Germline CDR1 reads SGDLS; CDR2 reads YYNGEE. The trim removed 4 bases at V and 7 bases at J, leaving 8 bases unmatched. The CDR3 sequence is 15 residues long. This CDR3 reads CASSLRDRGLSGYTF. The CDR3 DNA reads TGTGCCAGCAGCCTTCGGGACAGGGGGCTAAGTGGCTACACCTTC.

J is TRBJ1-2 and V is TRBV10-1, with D uncertain. Trimming shortened V by 3 bases and J by 2 bases, and 4 bases separated the two germline ends. Looked up from germline, CDR1 is WNHNN and CDR2 is SYGVQD (reference sequence). This CDR3 region has 12 residues. In nucleotides, the CDR3 is TGCGCCAGCAGTGACAGAAACTATGGCTACACCTTC. Residues: CASSDRNYGYTF.

V and J are TRBV12-3 or TRBV12-4 and TRBJ1-4; D remains unclear. Trimming cost V 2 bases and J 8 bases, with 9 bases left between them. The CDR3 is 13 residues long. In DNA form, the CDR3 reads TGTGCCAGCAGTTTATTAGCGACGGAAAAACTGTTTTTT. Amino acids: CASSLLATEKLFF.

The gene calls are TRBV7-9 and TRBJ1-1; D unresolved. Germline CDR1 is SEHNR and CDR2 is FQNEAQ (reference sequence). V lost 1 base and J lost 1, with 7 bases in between. CDR3 length: 14 residues. The CDR3 is CASSLERRNTEAFF. CDR3 DNA: TGTGCCAGCAGCTTAGAAAGGAGGAACACTGAAGCTTTCTTT.

The chain employs TRBV3-1 (or the pseudogene TRBV3-2) and TRBJ1-5; D call uncertain. Germline CDR1 reads LGHDT; CDR2 reads YNNKEL (reference sequence). The V and J ends lost 3 bases and 7 bases respectively, with 10 bases between them. This CDR3 has 13 residues. In nucleotides, the CDR3 is TGTGCCAGCAGCCAGTACAGCGGGCAGCCCCAGCATTTT. This encodes CASSQYSGQPQHF.

The chain combines TRBV2 with TRBJ2-1; the D gene is possibly TRBD2 (6 bases). CDR3 length equals 15 residues. Trimming left V 5 bases short and J 2 bases short, with 13 bases between. CDR1 and CDR2 from the germline V gene are SNHLY and FYNNEI. The CDR3, as DNA: TGTGCCAGCAGTCTTACAGGAGGGGCCTACAATGAGCAGTTCTTC. Translating gives CASSLTGGAYNEQFF.

The chain employs TRBV9 and TRBJ1-1; 7 nucleotides match TRBD1. Germline CDR1 and CDR2: SGDLS and YYNGEE. CDR3 length equals 15 residues. Trimming removed 0 bases from V and 7 bases from J; junction bases left unmatched: 9. The CDR3 sequence is CASSVVGTAESEAFF. The DNA of the CDR3 is TGTGCCAGCAGCGTAGTAGGGACAGCAGAGAGTGAAGCTTTCTTT.

This chain joins TRBV6-4 and TRBJ1-1, with TRBD1 identical over 7 bases. V dropped 6 bases and J dropped 3; count of bases not matched to a gene: 4. The germline V gene encodes CDR1 MRHNA and CDR2 SNTAGT. The CDR3 has 13 amino acids. CDR3 bases: TGTGCCAGCAGGAGGACAGGAGACACTGAAGCTTTCTTT. This sequence encodes CASRRTGDTEAFF.

This clone was detected a few times. V usage is TRBV11-2 and J usage is TRBJ1-1; unclear D gene. Looked up from germline, CDR1 is SGHAT and CDR2 is FQNNGV. This CDR3 has 14 amino acids. Trimming pared 2 bases from V and 1 base from J, leaving 8 bases between. The CDR3 spells CASSLFAENTEAFF. The DNA of the CDR3 is TGTGCCAGCAGCTTATTCGCAGAGAACACTGAAGCTTTCTTT. Combining the CDR3 with reference TRBV11-2 and TRBJ1-1 gives the whole variable domain EAGVAQSPRYKIIEKRQSVAFWCNPISGHATLYWYQQILGQGPKLLIQFQNNGVVDDSQLPKDRFSAERLKGVDSTLKIQPAKLEDSAVYLCASSLFAENTEAFFGQGTRLTVV.

The rearrangement links TRBV12-3 or TRBV12-4 to TRBJ2-7; 7 bases match TRBD1. The CDR3 contains 11 residues. The trim removed 5 bases at V and 12 bases at J, leaving 7 bases unmatched. CDR3 sequence reads: CASSNRGWLYF. Written as DNA, the CDR3 is TGTGCCAGCAGTAACAGGGGATGGCTGTACTTC.